These 11 T cell receptor beta chains were all obtained from the same sample, sequenced in a study of T cells after yellow fever vaccination. TCRdb re-called the 5' RACE reads through MiXCR, storing one row per CDR3 protein. The data contain 340,000 or so distinct CDR3 sequences, about an eighth of them singletons. The specimen comprised CD4+ T cells sorted from PBMCs, sampled 15 days after the yellow fever booster vaccination. These receptors were obtained from a man between 18 and 35 years old who received the YFV17D yellow fever vaccine.

The chain joins TRBV28 to TRBJ1-2, with D unresolved. Germline-derived CDR1 and CDR2 are MDHEN and SYDVKM. The CDR3 is 13 residues long. V lost 4 bases, J lost 5 bases, and 11 bases lay in between. Written as DNA, the CDR3 is TGTGCCAGCAGTTGGACGGCGGTTTATGGCTACACCTTC. Its translation: CASSWTAVYGYTF.

This chain links TRBV6-2 or TRBV6-3 with TRBJ2-1, with D possibly matching TRBD2 (6 bases). This CDR3 is 15 amino acids long. Germline loops: CDR1 MNHEY, CDR2 SVGEGT. The germline V and J ends were trimmed by 6 bases and 3 bases, with 15 bases remaining between them. The DNA for the CDR3 is TGTGCCAGCAGACCCAGACTAGTTCGCTACAATGAGCAGTTCTTC. Protein product: CASRPRLVRYNEQFF.

V gene TRBV30 combines with J gene TRBJ1-1, with 9 bases matching TRBD1. This CDR3 is built from 15 residues. V shed 5 bases and J 0 bases; nucleotides not matched to a gene: 7. Germline V gene lookup returns CDR1 GTSNPN and CDR2 SVGIG (reference sequence). CDR3 amino acids: CAWVGTGHMNTEAFF. The CDR3, as DNA: TGTGCCTGGGTCGGGACAGGGCATATGAACACTGAAGCTTTCTTT.

V and J are TRBV6-1 and TRBJ2-7; TRBD2 matches 11 bases. Germline V gene sequence: CDR1 MNHNS, CDR2 SASEGT. CDR3 length equals 18 residues. The trim removed 2 bases at V and 3 bases at J, leaving 12 bases unmatched. CDR3 DNA: TGTGCCAGCAGTGAATATCCCCTTCTAGCGGGGGGATTCTACGAGCAGTACGTC. Its translation is CASSEYPLLAGGFYEQYV.

V gene TRBV6-4 combines with J gene TRBJ2-3; 9 positions match TRBD1. The CDR3 runs to 14 residues. V shed 6 bases and J 5 bases; nucleotides not matched to a gene: 6. Germline CDR1 and CDR2: MRHNA and SNTAGT. The CDR3 DNA sequence: TGTGCCAGCAGCACAGGGGGCGCGGGAGATACGCAGTATTTT. It is translated as CASSTGGAGDTQYF.

This clonotype appeared many times. This rearrangement joins TRBV10-3 to TRBJ2-3, with no clear D. Trimming left V 4 bases short and J 6 bases short, with 11 bases between. The germline gives CDR1 ENHRY, CDR2 SYGVKD. This CDR3 spans 13 amino acids. CDR3 coding DNA: TGTGCCATCAGTGGATCGATCGTGGATACGCAGTATTTT. As protein: CAISGSIVDTQYF.

This clonotype was seen many times. The J gene is TRBJ1-6, the V gene TRBV3-1; no firm D call. The CDR3 extends over 15 amino acids. Germline CDR1 reads LGHDT; CDR2 reads YNNKEL (reference sequence). Trimming cost V 2 bases and J 10 bases, with 15 bases left between them. Here the CDR3 reads CASSQNEGGGSPLHF. The CDR3 DNA sequence: TGTGCCAGCAGCCAAAACGAAGGAGGAGGCTCACCCCTCCACTTT.

The chain combines TRBV7-8 with TRBJ1-5; D is uncertain. The ends were cut back, 3 bases at V and 8 bases at J, with 14 bases in the middle. The CDR3 is 14 amino acids. Germline values: CDR1 SGHVS, CDR2 FQNEAQ. The CDR3 loop is CASSLGNTLKPQHF. Written as DNA, the CDR3 is TGTGCCAGCAGCTTGGGGAATACCCTGAAGCCCCAGCATTTT.

This rearrangement joins TRBV12-3 or TRBV12-4 to TRBJ2-5; D not resolved. The V and J ends lost 7 bases and 1 base respectively, with 16 bases between them. The CDR3 is 15 amino acids. CDR3 DNA sequence: TGTGCCAGCACCCCCTCTCTTTGGGTCCAAGAGACCCAGTACTTC. Amino acids: CASTPSLWVQETQYF.

Here the CDR3 DNA reads TGTGCCAGCAGCCTCCATCCCGGGTCCCCAAGGTTTTTT. Translated, it gives CASSLHPGSPRFF. V and J are TRBV11-2 and TRBJ1-4; D not resolved. The CDR3 is 13 residues long. Trimming took 5 bases from V and 16 from J, leaving 20 bases between them. Germline values: CDR1 SGHAT, CDR2 FQNNGV.

This chain uses TRBV6-2 or TRBV6-3 with TRBJ2-5; D might be TRBD1 or TRBD2, each matching 5 bases. Germline V gene sequence: CDR1 MNHEY, CDR2 SVGEGT. This CDR3 is built from 16 residues. With 2 bases removed from V and 2 bases from J, the gap between germline ends came to 15 bases. The CDR3 reads CASSYGAADLQETQYF. The CDR3 nucleotides are TGTGCCAGCAGTTACGGGGCAGCGGACCTGCAAGAGACCCAGTACTTC.